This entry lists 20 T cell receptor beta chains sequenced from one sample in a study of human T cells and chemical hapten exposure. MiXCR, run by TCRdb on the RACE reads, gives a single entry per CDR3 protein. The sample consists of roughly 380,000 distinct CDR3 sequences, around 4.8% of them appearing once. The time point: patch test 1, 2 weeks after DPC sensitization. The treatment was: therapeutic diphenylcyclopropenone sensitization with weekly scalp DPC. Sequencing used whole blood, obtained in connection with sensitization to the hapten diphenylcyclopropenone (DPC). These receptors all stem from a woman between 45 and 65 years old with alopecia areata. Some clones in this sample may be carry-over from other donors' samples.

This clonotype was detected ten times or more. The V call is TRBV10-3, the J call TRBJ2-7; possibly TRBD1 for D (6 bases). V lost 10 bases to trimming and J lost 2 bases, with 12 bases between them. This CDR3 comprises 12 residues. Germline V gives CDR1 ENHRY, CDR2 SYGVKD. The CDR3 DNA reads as TGTGCCACCCGGACAGACACCTACGAGCAGTACTTC. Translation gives CATRTDTYEQYF.

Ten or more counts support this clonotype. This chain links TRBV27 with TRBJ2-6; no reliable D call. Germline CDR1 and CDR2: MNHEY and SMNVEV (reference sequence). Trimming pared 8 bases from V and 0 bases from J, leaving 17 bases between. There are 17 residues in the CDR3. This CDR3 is CASRPSTLSSGANVLTF. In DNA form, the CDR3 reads TGTGCCAGCCGACCGTCTACTCTCTCCTCTGGGGCCAACGTCCTGACTTTC.

CDR3 DNA: TGCAGCGTTGAACGCCTGGAGCGGTCTACCCGCGAGCAGTACTTC. It encodes CSVERLERSTREQYF. The V call is TRBV29-1, the J call TRBJ2-7, with a possible D match to TRBD2 (5 bases). Trimming cost V 2 bases and J 6 bases, with 20 bases left between them. This CDR3 has 15 residues. The V gene's germline CDR1 is SQVTM and CDR2 ANQGSEA.

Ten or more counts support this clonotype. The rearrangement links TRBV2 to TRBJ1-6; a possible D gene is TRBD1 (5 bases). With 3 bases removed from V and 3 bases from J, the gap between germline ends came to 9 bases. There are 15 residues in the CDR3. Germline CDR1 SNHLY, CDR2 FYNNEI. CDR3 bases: TGTGCCAGCAGTGAGAGGGGCTTCTATAATTCACCCCTCCACTTT. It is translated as CASSERGFYNSPLHF.

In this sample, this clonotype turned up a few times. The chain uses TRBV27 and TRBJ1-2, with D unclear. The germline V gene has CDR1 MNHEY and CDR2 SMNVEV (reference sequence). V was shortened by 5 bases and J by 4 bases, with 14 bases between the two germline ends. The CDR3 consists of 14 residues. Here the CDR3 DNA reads TGTGCCAGCAGTCCGACCCCGACTCGCTATGGCTACACCTTC. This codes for CASSPTPTRYGYTF.

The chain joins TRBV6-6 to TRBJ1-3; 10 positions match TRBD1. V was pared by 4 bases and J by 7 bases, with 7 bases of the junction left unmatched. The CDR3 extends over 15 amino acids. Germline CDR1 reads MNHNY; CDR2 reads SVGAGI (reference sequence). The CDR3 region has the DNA TGTGCCAGCAGTTTGGGACAGGGGCGTATGAACACCATATATTTT. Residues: CASSLGQGRMNTIYF.

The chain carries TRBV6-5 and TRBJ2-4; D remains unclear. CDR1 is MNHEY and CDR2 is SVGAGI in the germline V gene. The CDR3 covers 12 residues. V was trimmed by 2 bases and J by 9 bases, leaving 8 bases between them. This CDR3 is CASSYGSSIQYF. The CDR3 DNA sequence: TGTGCCAGCAGTTACGGGTCTAGCATTCAGTACTTC.

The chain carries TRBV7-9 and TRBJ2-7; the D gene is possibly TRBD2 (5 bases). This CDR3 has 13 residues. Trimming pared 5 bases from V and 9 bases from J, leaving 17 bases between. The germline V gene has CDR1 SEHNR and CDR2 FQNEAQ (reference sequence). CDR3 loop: CASSPKDSAGQYF. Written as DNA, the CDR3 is TGTGCCAGCAGCCCGAAGGACTCCGCGGGGCAGTACTTC.

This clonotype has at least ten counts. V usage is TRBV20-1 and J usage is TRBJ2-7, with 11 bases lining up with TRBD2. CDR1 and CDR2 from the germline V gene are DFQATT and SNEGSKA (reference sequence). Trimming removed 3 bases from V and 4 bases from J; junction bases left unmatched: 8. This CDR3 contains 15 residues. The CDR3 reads CSARVSGRALYEQYF. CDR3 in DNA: TGCAGTGCTAGGGTTAGCGGGAGGGCCCTGTACGAGCAGTACTTC.

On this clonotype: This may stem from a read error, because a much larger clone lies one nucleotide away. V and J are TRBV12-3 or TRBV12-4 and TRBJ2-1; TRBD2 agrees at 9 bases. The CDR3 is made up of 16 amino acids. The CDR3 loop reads CASSPGLAMYYNVQFF. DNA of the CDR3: TGTGCCAGCAGTCCAGGACTAGCGATGTACTACAATGTGCAGTTCTTC.

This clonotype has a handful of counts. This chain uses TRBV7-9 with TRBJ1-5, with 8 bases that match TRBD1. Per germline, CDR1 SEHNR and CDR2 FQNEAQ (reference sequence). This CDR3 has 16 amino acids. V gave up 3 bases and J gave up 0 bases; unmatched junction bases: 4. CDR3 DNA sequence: TGTGCCAGCAGCTTCGGGACAGGCGTTAGCAATCAGCCCCAGCATTTT. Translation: CASSFGTGVSNQPQHF.

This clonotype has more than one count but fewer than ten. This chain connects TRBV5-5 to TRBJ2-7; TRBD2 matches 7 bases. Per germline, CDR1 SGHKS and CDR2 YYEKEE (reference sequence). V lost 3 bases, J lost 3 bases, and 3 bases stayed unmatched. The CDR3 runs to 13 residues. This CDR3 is CASSSGTNYEQYF. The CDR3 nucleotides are TGTGCCAGCAGCTCCGGGACTAACTACGAGCAGTACTTC.

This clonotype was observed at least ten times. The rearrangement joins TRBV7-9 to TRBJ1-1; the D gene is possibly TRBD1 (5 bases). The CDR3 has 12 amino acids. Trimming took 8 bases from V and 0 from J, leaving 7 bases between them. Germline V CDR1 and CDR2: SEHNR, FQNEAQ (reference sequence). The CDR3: CASGGLNTEAFF. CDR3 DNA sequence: TGTGCCAGCGGGGGGTTGAACACTGAAGCTTTCTTT.

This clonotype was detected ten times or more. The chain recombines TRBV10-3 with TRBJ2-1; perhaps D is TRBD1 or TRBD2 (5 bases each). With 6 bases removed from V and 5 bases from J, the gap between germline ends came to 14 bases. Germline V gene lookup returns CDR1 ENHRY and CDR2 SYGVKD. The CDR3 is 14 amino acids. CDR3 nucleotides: TGTGCCATCAGAAGGACACTAGGAGACAATGAGCAGTTCTTC. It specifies CAIRRTLGDNEQFF.

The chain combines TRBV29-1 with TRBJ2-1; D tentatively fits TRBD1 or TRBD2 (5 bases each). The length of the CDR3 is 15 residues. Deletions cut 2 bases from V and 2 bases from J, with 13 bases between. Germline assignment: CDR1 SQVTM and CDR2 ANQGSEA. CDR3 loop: CSVETGARAYNEQFF. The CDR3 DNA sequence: TGCAGCGTTGAAACAGGAGCGAGGGCCTACAATGAGCAGTTCTTC.

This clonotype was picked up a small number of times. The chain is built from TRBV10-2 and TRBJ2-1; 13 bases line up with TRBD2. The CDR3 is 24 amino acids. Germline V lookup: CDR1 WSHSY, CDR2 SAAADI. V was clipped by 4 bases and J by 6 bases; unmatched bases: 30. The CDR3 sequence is CASSGIRTSGRADLGATEFNEQFF. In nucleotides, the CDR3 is TGCGCCAGCAGTGGGATACGGACTAGCGGGAGAGCAGACCTGGGCGCAACCGAATTCAATGAGCAGTTCTTC.

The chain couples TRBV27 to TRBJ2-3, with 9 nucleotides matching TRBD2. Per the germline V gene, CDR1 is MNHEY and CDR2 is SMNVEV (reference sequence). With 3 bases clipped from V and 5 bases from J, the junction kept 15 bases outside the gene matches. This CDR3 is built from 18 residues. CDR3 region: CASSFLYSGSGGGDTQYF. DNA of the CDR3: TGTGCCAGCAGTTTCCTTTATAGCGGGAGCGGGGGCGGAGATACGCAGTATTTT.

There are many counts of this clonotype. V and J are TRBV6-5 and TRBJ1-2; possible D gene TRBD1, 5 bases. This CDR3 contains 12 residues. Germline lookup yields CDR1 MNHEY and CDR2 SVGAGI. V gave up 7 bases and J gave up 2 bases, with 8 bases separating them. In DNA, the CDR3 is TGTGCCAGCACAGCAGGGAACTATGGCTACACCTTC. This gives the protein CASTAGNYGYTF.

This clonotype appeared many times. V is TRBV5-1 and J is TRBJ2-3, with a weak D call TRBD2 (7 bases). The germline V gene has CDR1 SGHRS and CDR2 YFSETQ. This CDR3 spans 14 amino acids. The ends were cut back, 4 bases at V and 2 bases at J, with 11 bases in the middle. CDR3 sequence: CASSGGAFTDTQYF. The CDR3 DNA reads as TGCGCCAGCAGCGGGGGGGCCTTCACAGATACGCAGTATTTT.

The CDR3 DNA is TGTGCCAGCAGCTTGGATCGGTCAGGGGGACGGGAGCAGTTCTTC. Translated: CASSLDRSGGREQFF. V and J are TRBV5-5 and TRBJ2-1; 7 bases fit TRBD1. V lost 0 bases and J lost 10; bases outside the gene matches: 10. CDR1 is SGHKS and CDR2 is YYEKEE in the germline V gene (reference sequence). The CDR3 covers 15 residues.